This T cell receptor beta chain originates from a study of T cells after posttransplantation cyclophosphamide. Broader study findings: Donor CD8+ memory clones often dominated recipient blood repertoires at later times. Recipient CMV seropositivity and CMV reactivation strongly tracked TRB clonality. Blood and skin or GI T cell repertoires showed limited TRB overlap.

The table lists this clone with a few counts. The target antigen is unknown. Sequencing was performed with immunoSEQ multiplex PCR; in TCRdb, only in-frame clones are kept and a portion is missing. The sample carries roughly 17,000 clones, less than 90% recorded once. This CDR3 has 14 residues. The V end lost 6 bases, the J end lost 8 bases, and 16 bases lay between the germline ends. Looked up from germline, CDR1 is MNHEY and CDR2 is SVGAGI. Peripheral blood was collected from the related graft donor on the marrow donation day. V and J are TRBV6-5 and TRBJ1-4, with D tentatively TRBD1 (5 bases). The source is a man aged 25-40 years in good health and a related stem cell transplant donor. The sample taken for sequencing was memory CD4+ T cells sorted from blood. This chain's CDR3 is CASRAGGDREKLFF. CDR3 DNA sequence: TGTGCCAGCAGGGCGGGGGGAGATCGGGAAAAACTGTTTTTT.